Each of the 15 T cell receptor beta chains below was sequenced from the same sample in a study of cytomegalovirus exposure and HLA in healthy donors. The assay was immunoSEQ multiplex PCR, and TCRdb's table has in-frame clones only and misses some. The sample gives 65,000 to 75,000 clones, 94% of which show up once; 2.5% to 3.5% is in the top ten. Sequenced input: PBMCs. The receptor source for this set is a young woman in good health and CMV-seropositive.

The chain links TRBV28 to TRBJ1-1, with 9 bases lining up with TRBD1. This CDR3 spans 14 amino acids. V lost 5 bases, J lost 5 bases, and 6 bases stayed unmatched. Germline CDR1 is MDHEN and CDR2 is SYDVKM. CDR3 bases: TGTGCCAGCAGTAAGGGACAGGGTTTTACTGAAGCTTTCTTT. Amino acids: CASSKGQGFTEAFF.

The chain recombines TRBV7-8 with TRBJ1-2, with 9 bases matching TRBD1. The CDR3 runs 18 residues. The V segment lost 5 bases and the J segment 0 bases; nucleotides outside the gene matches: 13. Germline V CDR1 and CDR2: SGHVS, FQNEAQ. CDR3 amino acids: CASSPTGTGSPANYGYTF. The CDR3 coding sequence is TGTGCCAGCAGCCCCACCGGGACAGGGTCCCCAGCTAACTATGGCTACACCTTC.

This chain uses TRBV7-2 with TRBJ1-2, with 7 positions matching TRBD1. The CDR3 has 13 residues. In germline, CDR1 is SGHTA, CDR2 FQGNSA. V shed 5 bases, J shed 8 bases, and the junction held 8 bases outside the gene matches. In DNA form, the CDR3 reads TGTGCCAGCAGCCCCAGGCTACAGGGGGGCTACACCTTC. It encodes CASSPRLQGGYTF. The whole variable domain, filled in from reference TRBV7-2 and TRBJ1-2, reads GAGVSQSPSNKVTEKGKDVELRCDPISGHTALYWYRQSLGQGLEFLIYFQGNSAPDKSGLPSDRFSAERTGGSVSTLTIQRTQQEDSAVYLCASSPRLQGGYTFGSGTRLTVV.

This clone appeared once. The DNA of the CDR3 is TGTGCCAGCTCACCAGGGGACATTTCCAGGGCTTTCTTT. Its translation is CASSPGDISRAFF. V usage is TRBV18 and J usage is TRBJ1-1; a possible D gene is TRBD1 (6 bases). CDR1 and CDR2 from the germline V gene are KGHSH and LQKENI. Between the trimmed V and J ends, which lost 2 bases and 11 bases, there was a span of 15 bases. The CDR3 contains 13 residues.

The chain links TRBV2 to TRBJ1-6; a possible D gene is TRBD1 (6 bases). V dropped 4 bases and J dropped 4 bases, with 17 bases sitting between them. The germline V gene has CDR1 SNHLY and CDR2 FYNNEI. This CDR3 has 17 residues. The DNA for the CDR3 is TGTGCCAGCAGTGTACAGGGTAGTTTAAGGTATAATTCACCCCTCCACTTT. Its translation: CASSVQGSLRYNSPLHF.

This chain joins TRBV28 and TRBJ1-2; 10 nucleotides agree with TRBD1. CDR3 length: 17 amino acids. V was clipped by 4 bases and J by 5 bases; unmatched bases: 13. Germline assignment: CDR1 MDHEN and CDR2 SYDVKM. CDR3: CASSSRTTGGLWYGYTF. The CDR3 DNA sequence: TGTGCCAGCAGTTCCAGAACGACAGGGGGCCTGTGGTATGGCTACACCTTC.

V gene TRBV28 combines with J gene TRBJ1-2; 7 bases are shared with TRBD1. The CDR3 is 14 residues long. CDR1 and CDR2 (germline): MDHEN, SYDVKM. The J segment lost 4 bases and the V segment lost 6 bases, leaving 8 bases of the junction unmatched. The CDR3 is CASSYGTELYGYTF. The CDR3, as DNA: TGTGCCAGCAGCTACGGGACAGAGCTCTATGGCTACACCTTC.

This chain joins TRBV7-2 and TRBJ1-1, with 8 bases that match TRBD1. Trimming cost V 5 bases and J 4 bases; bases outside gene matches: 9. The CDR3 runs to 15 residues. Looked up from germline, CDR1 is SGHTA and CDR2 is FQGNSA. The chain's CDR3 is CASSARPGQATEAFF. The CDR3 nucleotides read TGTGCCAGCAGCGCGCGACCGGGACAGGCCACTGAAGCTTTCTTT.

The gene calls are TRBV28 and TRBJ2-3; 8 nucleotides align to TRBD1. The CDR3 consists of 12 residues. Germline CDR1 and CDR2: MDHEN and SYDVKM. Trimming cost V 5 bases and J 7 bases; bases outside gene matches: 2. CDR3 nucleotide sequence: TGTGCCAGCAGTCAGGGGGCGAATACGCAGTATTTT. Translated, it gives CASSQGANTQYF.

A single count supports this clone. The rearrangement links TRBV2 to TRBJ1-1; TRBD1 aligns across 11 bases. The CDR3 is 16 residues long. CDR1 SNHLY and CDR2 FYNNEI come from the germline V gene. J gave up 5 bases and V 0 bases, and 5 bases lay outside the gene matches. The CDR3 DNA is TGTGCCAGCAGTGAAGCCGGGACAGGGGGAACTACTGAAGCTTTCTTT. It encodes CASSEAGTGGTTEAFF.

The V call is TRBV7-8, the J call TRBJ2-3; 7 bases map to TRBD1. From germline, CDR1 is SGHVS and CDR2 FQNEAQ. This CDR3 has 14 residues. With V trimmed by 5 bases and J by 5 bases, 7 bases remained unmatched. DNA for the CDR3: TGTGCCAGCAGCCCGGGACAGTATGAAGATACGCAGTATTTT. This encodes CASSPGQYEDTQYF.

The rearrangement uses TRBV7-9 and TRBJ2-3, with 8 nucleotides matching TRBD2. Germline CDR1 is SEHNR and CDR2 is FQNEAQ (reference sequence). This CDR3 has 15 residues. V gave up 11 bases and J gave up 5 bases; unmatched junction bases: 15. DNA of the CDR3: TGTGCCCTCGACGTAGGGAGCGGGAGTTTAGATACGCAGTATTTT. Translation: CALDVGSGSLDTQYF.

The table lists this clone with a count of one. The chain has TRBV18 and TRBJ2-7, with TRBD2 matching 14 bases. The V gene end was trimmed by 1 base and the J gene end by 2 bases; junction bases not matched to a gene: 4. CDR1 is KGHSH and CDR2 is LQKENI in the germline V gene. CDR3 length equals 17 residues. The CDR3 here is CASSPRTSGRYAYEQYF. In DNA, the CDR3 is TGTGCCAGCTCACCACGGACTAGCGGGAGGTACGCCTACGAGCAGTACTTC.

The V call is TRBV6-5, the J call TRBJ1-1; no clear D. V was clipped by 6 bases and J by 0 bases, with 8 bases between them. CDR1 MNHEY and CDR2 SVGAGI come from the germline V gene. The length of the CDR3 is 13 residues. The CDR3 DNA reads TGTGCCAGCAGGCCCGGGGTGAACACTGAAGCTTTCTTT. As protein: CASRPGVNTEAFF.

The CDR3 spells CAWSAQEQYF. The CDR3 DNA sequence: TGTGCCTGGAGTGCTCAGGAGCAGTACTTC. The chain recombines TRBV30 with TRBJ2-7; no definite D call. CDR3 length: 10 residues. V shed 1 base and J shed 7 bases, with 5 bases lying between them. Germline CDR1 GTSNPN, CDR2 SVGIG (reference sequence).